The text below deals with one T cell receptor beta chain. Using a J-beta primer mix together with a sample-barcoded 5' primer, a second PCR was run for roughly 6 to 12 cycles. Each of the cDNA molecules was tagged by a template-switch adaptor with 12 random nucleotides. Each CDR3 protein is one row after TCRdb ran MiXCR on the 5' RACE reads. The data show around 900,000 distinct CDR3 sequences, roughly 50% seen once. The data were taken from a study of blood T cells in healthy people across ages. The CDR3 is made up of 15 amino acids. V was trimmed by 6 bases and J by 4 bases, leaving 16 bases between them. Germline CDR1 is SGHTA and CDR2 is FQGNSA.

The chain joins TRBV7-2 to TRBJ1-5; D may be TRBD1 (6 bases). The sequence came from a woman aged 60-70 years in good health. The sample was blood. The CDR3 spells CASSEGGRENQPQHF. DNA for the CDR3: TGTGCCAGCAGTGAAGGGGGGCGCGAAAATCAGCCCCAGCATTTT.